The 27 T cell receptor beta chains in this list originate from one sample, sequenced in a study of cytomegalovirus exposure and HLA in healthy donors. PCR amplification relied on 60 Vbeta primers (plus 13 Jbeta primers). Sequenced by immunoSEQ multiplex PCR; TCRdb stores in-frame clones only, minus some. Here the sample spans about 280,000 clones, around 90% being singletons. Sequencing was performed on PBMCs. The receptors come from a woman aged 18-29 years in good health and CMV-seronegative.

The chain is built from TRBV4-1 and TRBJ1-5, with D perhaps TRBD1 (6 bases). Trimming pared 2 bases from V and 7 bases from J, leaving 9 bases between. Germline V gene lookup returns CDR1 MGHRA and CDR2 YSYEKL. This CDR3 comprises 13 residues. Here the CDR3 DNA reads TGCGCCAGCAGCCAAACAGGGAACCAGCCCCAGCATTTT. As protein: CASSQTGNQPQHF.

This sequence joins TRBV5-1 and TRBJ1-6; D gene uncertain. Per the germline V gene, CDR1 is SGHRS and CDR2 is YFSETQ. There are 15 residues in the CDR3. The V and J ends lost 1 base and 3 bases respectively, with 8 bases between them. CDR3 nucleotides: TGCGCCAGCAGCTTGTCCCAAAACTATAATTCACCCCTCCACTTT. Protein: CASSLSQNYNSPLHF. The full variable domain, with the rest looked up from reference TRBV5-1 and TRBJ1-6, is KAGVTQTPRYLIKTRGQQVTLSCSPISGHRSVSWYQQTPGQGLQFLFEYFSETQRNKGNFPGRFSGRQFSNSRSEMNVSTLELGDSALYLCASSLSQNYNSPLHFGNGTRLTVT.

This sequence joins TRBV15 and TRBJ1-2; the match to TRBD1 covers 11 bases. Germline V CDR1 and CDR2: LNHNV, YYDKDF (reference sequence). This CDR3 is built from 16 residues. The ends lost 3 bases at V and 5 bases at J; junction bases unmatched: 8. CDR3 nucleotide sequence: TGTGCCACCAGCAGTAAATCTGGACAGGGGGCGTATGGCTACACCTTC. Its translation is CATSSKSGQGAYGYTF.

This sequence joins TRBV12-5 and TRBJ1-6; 8 bases map to TRBD1. CDR3 size: 16 residues. Per the germline V gene, CDR1 is LGHNT and CDR2 is FRNRAP. The V and J ends lost 2 bases and 9 bases, in that order; junction bases with no gene match: 9. CDR3 amino acids: CASGLPTPTGGSPLHF. The CDR3 DNA reads TGTGCTAGTGGTTTGCCCACTCCCACAGGGGGTTCACCCCTCCACTTT.

This clone occurred once. This chain links TRBV10-3 with TRBJ2-3, with 12 positions matching TRBD1. The germline CDR1 and CDR2 sequences are ENHRY and SYGVKD. This CDR3 is 16 amino acids long. With 4 bases clipped from V and 2 bases from J, the junction kept 4 bases outside the gene matches. CDR3 bases: TGTGCCATCAGTGTAGGGACAGGGGGCCTCACAGATACGCAGTATTTT. Amino acid sequence: CAISVGTGGLTDTQYF.

Remarks on this clone: The junction differs from germline at one of its ends, possibly a read error. The sample contains more than one DNA sequence encoding this CDR3. The V and J genes are TRBV6-1 and TRBJ1-6; D is undetermined. This CDR3 contains 18 residues. Germline-derived CDR1 and CDR2 are MNHNS and SASEGT. CDR3 DNA: TGTGCCAGCAGTGACAGGATGATGTCAAGCTCCTATAATTCCCCCCTCCACTTT. Encoded protein: CASSDRMMSSSYNSPLHF.

The gene calls are TRBV29-1 and TRBJ2-5; 7 bases agree with TRBD2. The germline gives CDR1 SQVTM, CDR2 ANQGSEA. J gave up 4 bases and V 2 bases, and 4 bases lay outside the gene matches. The CDR3 is 13 residues long. The CDR3: CSVEREGRETQYF. The CDR3 nucleotides are TGCAGCGTTGAAAGGGAGGGGCGAGAGACCCAGTACTTC.

V is TRBV11-1 and J is TRBJ2-5; 8 nucleotides align to TRBD2. The CDR3 contains 16 residues. Germline CDR1 SGHAT, CDR2 FQDESV (reference sequence). J gave up 6 bases and V 5 bases, and 14 bases lay outside the gene matches. CDR3 sequence (DNA): TGTGCCAGCAGCGTTGCCGAATTAGGACTAGCAAAGACCCAGTACTTC. It codes for CASSVAELGLAKTQYF.

This clone was seen once. This chain connects TRBV6-1 to TRBJ1-1; D ambiguous. From germline, CDR1 is MNHNS and CDR2 SASEGT. The CDR3 has 10 amino acids. The V and J ends lost 8 bases and 7 bases respectively, with 8 bases between them. The CDR3 here is CASQASEAFF. CDR3 sequence (DNA): TGTGCCAGCCAGGCCAGTGAAGCTTTCTTT.

The chain couples TRBV7-3 to TRBJ2-1; tentatively, D is TRBD1 (5 bases). The V end was cut by 2 bases, the J end by 8 bases, with 16 bases between. This CDR3 has 15 amino acids. Looked up from germline, CDR1 is SGHTA and CDR2 is FQGTGA. The CDR3 coding sequence is TGTGCCAGCAGCTTACTAAAGGGGCGGTTTGATGAGCAGTTCTTC. Its translation: CASSLLKGRFDEQFF. The full variable domain, completed using reference TRBV7-3 and TRBJ2-1, is GAGVSQTPSNKVTEKGKYVELRCDPISGHTALYWYRQSLGQGPEFLIYFQGTGAADDSGLPNDRFFAVRPEGSVSTLKIQRTERGDSAVYLCASSLLKGRFDEQFFGPGTRLTVL.

CDR3 amino acids: CASRGDRVESSPLHF. DNA for the CDR3: TGCGCCAGCAGGGGGGACAGGGTGGAGAGTTCACCCCTCCACTTT. V is TRBV5-1 and J is TRBJ1-6; 9 bases match TRBD1. This CDR3 comprises 15 residues. V lost 5 bases to trimming and J lost 9 bases; unmatched junction nucleotides: 9. From germline, CDR1 is SGHRS and CDR2 YFSETQ.

The V and J genes are TRBV7-3 and TRBJ2-7; TRBD1 agrees at 8 bases. Trimming took 3 bases from V and 4 from J; bases not matched to a gene: 8. The CDR3 is made up of 15 amino acids. Germline V gives CDR1 SGHTA, CDR2 FQGTGA. DNA of the CDR3: TGTGCCAGCAGCTTGACAGGGGTTCAGGGGTACGAGCAGTACTTC. Translated, it gives CASSLTGVQGYEQYF.

This sequence joins TRBV18 and TRBJ2-2; 7 nucleotides align to TRBD2. Germline V gene data show CDR1 as KGHSH and CDR2 as LQKENI. CDR3 length: 13 residues. The J segment lost 6 bases and the V segment lost 3 bases, leaving 1 base of the junction unmatched. The CDR3 loop reads CASSPRESGELFF. The CDR3 DNA is TGTGCCAGCTCACCGCGGGAGTCCGGGGAGCTGTTTTTT.

This CDR3 reads CASSAGWSQPQHF. CDR3 nucleotide sequence: TGTGCCAGCAGCGCCGGGTGGAGTCAGCCCCAGCATTTT. The genes are TRBV9 and TRBJ1-5; D gene ambiguous. The ends were cut back, 3 bases at V and 6 bases at J, with 10 bases in the middle. The germline gives CDR1 SGDLS, CDR2 YYNGEE. The length of the CDR3 is 13 residues. The whole variable domain, filled in from reference TRBV9 and TRBJ1-5, reads DSGVTQTPKHLITATGQRVTLRCSPRSGDLSVYWYQQSLDQGLQFLIQYYNGEERAKGNILERFSAQQFPDLHSELNLSSLELGDSALYFCASSAGWSQPQHFGDGTRLSIL.

V and J are TRBV5-1 and TRBJ1-4; TRBD1 matches 9 bases. The germline gives CDR1 SGHRS, CDR2 YFSETQ. This CDR3 spans 15 amino acids. After removal of 0 bases from V and 10 bases from J, the junction contained 7 bases not matched to a gene. The CDR3 spells CASSLADRGDGKLFF. The CDR3 DNA sequence: TGCGCCAGCAGCTTGGCGGACAGGGGAGATGGAAAACTGTTTTTT.

The gene calls are TRBV27 and TRBJ2-7, with TRBD2 matching 7 bases. Germline V CDR1 and CDR2: MNHEY, SMNVEV (reference sequence). This CDR3 is built from 15 residues. The junction had 6 bases not matched to a gene; V was cut back by 3 bases and J by 1 base. In DNA, the CDR3 is TGTGCCAGCAGTTTTTCGAGCGGGGCTTCCTACGAGCAGTACTTC. Amino acids: CASSFSSGASYEQYF.

The V gene is TRBV30, the J gene TRBJ2-3; 10 positions match TRBD2. The germline V gene has CDR1 GTSNPN and CDR2 SVGIG (reference sequence). The CDR3 extends over 14 amino acids. Losses at the gene ends were 7 bases for V and 3 bases for J; bases not matched to a gene: 7. The CDR3 protein is CALIVAGGTDTQYF. The CDR3 coding sequence is TGTGCCTTAATAGTAGCGGGGGGAACAGATACGCAGTATTTT.

The rearrangement links TRBV4-1 to TRBJ2-7; 7 bases map to TRBD2. This CDR3 spans 15 amino acids. Germline values: CDR1 MGHRA, CDR2 YSYEKL. V trimming: 1 base; J trimming: 3 bases; junction bases outside the gene matches: 6. The CDR3 region has the DNA TGCGCCAGCAGCCAAGGTCAAGGGGAGGGCTACGAGCAGTACTTC. This sequence encodes CASSQGQGEGYEQYF.

The genes are TRBV5-4 and TRBJ2-5, with D perhaps TRBD1 (6 bases). V gave up 4 bases and J gave up 0 bases, with 10 bases separating them. Looked up from germline, CDR1 is SGHNT and CDR2 is YYREEE (reference sequence). The CDR3 covers 14 residues. The CDR3 DNA follows: TGTGCCAGCAGCCGGGACACGTACCAAGAGACCCAGTACTTC. As protein: CASSRDTYQETQYF.

The rearrangement uses TRBV6-5 and TRBJ1-1; D remains unclear. Trimming pared 10 bases from V and 0 bases from J, leaving 12 bases between. The CDR3 length is 13 residues. CDR1 is MNHEY, CDR2 SVGAGI, per germline. CDR3 sequence: CATPGGLNTEAFF. Here the CDR3 DNA reads TGTGCCACCCCCGGAGGACTGAACACTGAAGCTTTCTTT.

The V and J genes are TRBV5-6 and TRBJ2-7; tentatively, D is TRBD1 (6 bases). This CDR3 has 15 amino acids. Trimming stripped 5 bases from V and 0 bases from J, with 15 bases between. The germline CDR1 and CDR2 sequences are SGHDT and YYEEEE. This chain's CDR3 is CASSPTDRLSYEQYF. CDR3 bases: TGTGCCAGCAGTCCTACCGACAGGCTCTCCTACGAGCAGTACTTC.

This clone was seen only once. The chain is built from TRBV5-1 and TRBJ2-7, with 12 bases lining up with TRBD2. V shed 3 bases, J shed 6 bases, and the junction held 16 bases outside the gene matches. CDR3 size: 18 residues. CDR1 and CDR2 (germline): SGHRS, YFSETQ. The CDR3 loop is CASSSTSGGGLVGSEQYF. CDR3 coding DNA: TGCGCCAGCAGCTCGACTAGCGGGGGAGGTTTGGTTGGGTCCGAGCAGTACTTC. The full variable domain, rest sourced from reference TRBV5-1 and TRBJ2-7, is KAGVTQTPRYLIKTRGQQVTLSCSPISGHRSVSWYQQTPGQGLQFLFEYFSETQRNKGNFPGRFSGRQFSNSRSEMNVSTLELGDSALYLCASSSTSGGGLVGSEQYFGPGTRLTVT.

The rearrangement joins TRBV13 to TRBJ1-1, with 11 bases that match TRBD1. CDR1 and CDR2 from the germline V gene are PRHDT and FYEKMQ (reference sequence). Losses at the gene ends were 5 bases for V and 3 bases for J; bases not matched to a gene: 5. CDR3 length: 15 residues. The CDR3 loop is CASSIRDRGDTEAFF. For the CDR3, the DNA is TGTGCCAGCAGCATCCGGGACAGGGGGGACACTGAAGCTTTCTTT.

The V and J genes are TRBV2 and TRBJ2-3, with D perhaps TRBD1 (6 bases). V dropped 6 bases and J dropped 3 bases, with 19 bases sitting between them. This CDR3 comprises 16 residues. In germline, CDR1 is SNHLY, CDR2 FYNNEI. The CDR3 sequence is CASRRLQGDLTDTQYF. The DNA for the CDR3 is TGTGCCAGCAGGCGCCTACAGGGAGACCTGACAGATACGCAGTATTTT.

The chain joins TRBV30 to TRBJ1-2; D is undetermined. Germline V gene data show CDR1 as GTSNPN and CDR2 as SVGIG (reference sequence). The ends were cut back, 0 bases at V and 6 bases at J, with 11 bases in the middle. CDR3 length: 13 residues. The CDR3 DNA follows: TGTGCCTGGAGTGTACAGCTCTTTGATGGCTACACCTTC. Its protein is CAWSVQLFDGYTF.

This clone came up once. The chain has TRBV6-5 and TRBJ2-7; D is unclear. Per germline, CDR1 MNHEY and CDR2 SVGAGI. This CDR3 has 14 amino acids. V was clipped by 0 bases and J by 0 bases, with 6 bases between them. The CDR3 region has the DNA TGTGCCAGCAGTTACTCGGCAGGCTCCTACGAGCAGTACTTC. This gives the protein CASSYSAGSYEQYF.

The J gene is TRBJ2-3, the V gene TRBV9, with TRBD2 matching 9 bases. V was pared by 4 bases and J by 5 bases, with 11 bases of the junction left unmatched. The CDR3 contains 16 residues. The germline gives CDR1 SGDLS, CDR2 YYNGEE. The CDR3 protein is CASSPRGGGALDTQYF. Here the CDR3 DNA reads TGTGCCAGCAGCCCAAGGGGCGGGGGGGCCTTAGATACGCAGTATTTT.